The 10 T cell receptor beta chains presented below share a single source sample, sequenced in a study of shared clonotypes between healthy human individuals. TCRdb's copy holds only in-frame clones and misses some; the assay was immunoSEQ multiplex PCR. The repertoire consists of about 590,000 clones, with 95% to 96% occurring once and the leading ten covering roughly 0.1%. Positively selected for CCR7, the CD45RO-negative cells used as naive CD8 cells excluded terminally differentiated effector memory CD45RA+ cells. The sequencing input was naive CD8+ T cells sorted from blood. Receptors originate from a woman aged 30 to 39 in good health.

In nucleotides, the CDR3 is TGTGCCAGCAGTCCCGGTCAGCTGAGACTGTTTTTT. Its translation: CASSPGQLRLFF. This chain links TRBV28 with TRBJ1-4; no clear D. The CDR3 is 12 amino acids. The germline V gene encodes CDR1 MDHEN and CDR2 SYDVKM. V was cut by 5 bases and J by 13 bases, with 14 bases left in between.

The rearrangement joins TRBV7-3 to TRBJ2-3, with 13 bases aligning to TRBD2. Germline loops: CDR1 SGHTA, CDR2 FQGTGA. V shed 5 bases and J 8 bases; nucleotides not matched to a gene: 10. The CDR3 is 16 residues long. The CDR3 DNA reads TGTGCCAGCAGCCCCTCCCGGACTAGCGGGAGTGGTACGCAGTATTTT. Amino acid sequence: CASSPSRTSGSGTQYF.

Remarks on this clone: The sample carries other DNA sequences with the same CDR3. The rearrangement links TRBV27 to TRBJ2-1, with D perhaps TRBD1 or TRBD2 (5 bases each). The germline CDR1 and CDR2 sequences are MNHEY and SMNVEV (reference sequence). The CDR3 has 15 residues. The V end was cut by 1 base, the J end by 4 bases, with 11 bases between. Here the CDR3 reads CASSLLGAGYNEQFF. As DNA, the CDR3 is TGTGCCAGCAGTTTATTGGGAGCAGGGTACAATGAGCAGTTCTTC.

The rearrangement joins TRBV7-6 to TRBJ2-1; D perhaps matches TRBD2 (5 bases). V shed 5 bases and J shed 4 bases, with 9 bases lying between them. CDR3 length: 13 amino acids. Per the germline V gene, CDR1 is SGHVS and CDR2 is FNYEAQ. In nucleotides, the CDR3 is TGTGCCAGCAGCAACGGGATATACAATGAGCAGTTCTTC. Its translation: CASSNGIYNEQFF.

The V and J genes are TRBV19 and TRBJ2-1; D may be TRBD2 (6 bases). The CDR3 runs to 15 residues. Trimming removed 5 bases from V and 4 bases from J, with 15 bases in between. CDR1 is LNHDA, CDR2 SQIVND, per germline (reference sequence). The CDR3 bases are TGTGCCAGTAGTGCGGGACCCACGCGTTACAATGAGCAGTTCTTC. Its translation is CASSAGPTRYNEQFF.

The chain is built from TRBV15 and TRBJ1-1; no clear D gene. Germline assignment: CDR1 LNHNV and CDR2 YYDKDF (reference sequence). V lost 0 bases, J lost 4 bases, and 12 bases lay in between. The CDR3 is 15 amino acids. CDR3 coding DNA: TGTGCCACCAGCAGAGATAACGGGGAATTCACTGAAGCTTTCTTT. This translates into CATSRDNGEFTEAFF.

The chain carries TRBV7-8 and TRBJ1-2, with 7 bases aligning to TRBD1. Losses at the gene ends were 4 bases for V and 4 bases for J; bases not matched to a gene: 12. This CDR3 region has 16 residues. Germline V CDR1 and CDR2: SGHVS, FQNEAQ. This chain's CDR3 is CASSSQKGTGAYGYTF. DNA of the CDR3: TGTGCCAGCAGCTCCCAGAAAGGTACAGGGGCCTATGGCTACACCTTC.

The chain combines TRBV7-9 with TRBJ2-7, with TRBD1 identical over 10 bases. Germline V gene sequence: CDR1 SEHNR, CDR2 FQNEAQ (reference sequence). CDR3 length equals 15 residues. V shed 4 bases and J 4 bases; nucleotides not matched to a gene: 7. The CDR3 spells CASSSQDRGTYEQYF. CDR3 nucleotides: TGTGCCAGCAGCTCCCAGGACAGGGGGACTTACGAGCAGTACTTC.

A word on this clone: Other DNA sequences in this sample translate to the same CDR3. CDR3 amino acids: CASSPSGSSYNEQFF. For the CDR3, the DNA is TGTGCCAGCAGCCCAAGCGGGAGCTCCTACAATGAGCAGTTCTTC. The V call is TRBV9, the J call TRBJ2-1; 8 nucleotides align to TRBD2. This CDR3 is 15 amino acids long. Germline V gives CDR1 SGDLS, CDR2 YYNGEE. Trimming removed 4 bases from V and 0 bases from J; junction bases left unmatched: 3.

The gene calls are TRBV7-2 and TRBJ2-5, with a weak D call TRBD2 (6 bases). V was clipped by 4 bases and J by 3 bases, with 12 bases between them. In germline, CDR1 is SGHTA, CDR2 FQGNSA. CDR3 length: 14 residues. The CDR3: CASSSEGREETQYF. DNA of the CDR3: TGTGCCAGCAGCTCGGAGGGCCGGGAAGAGACCCAGTACTTC.